This is a list of T cell receptor beta chains from one sample in a study of molecular identifiers for immune sequencing clone quantification. Via MiXCR, TCRdb re-called the PCR reads, giving one row per CDR3 protein. The table records about 330,000 distinct CDR3 sequences, roughly a quarter of them present only once. Sequences were obtained from naive CD8+ T cells from blood, with Jurkat cell RNA spiked in. These receptors originate from a human donor in good health. Some libraries in this study had Jurkat cell RNA spiked in. The CDR3 runs from the conserved cysteine through the conserved F or W. The D gene is left open where the match is weak. A row's size may be missing; if present it is once, few, many or a size class.

- 15 TRBJ2-3 TRBV7-2 - TGTGCCAGCAGCCAACAGGACCATAGCACAGATACGCAGTATTTT CASSQQDHSTDTQYF
- 16 TRBJ2-4 TRBV7-9 - TGTGCCAGCAGCTCCGTGACAGTTAATACCAAAAACATTCAGTGCTTC CASSSVTVNTKNIQCF
- 16 TRBJ1-5 TRBV7-9 few TGTGCCAGCAGCTTAGGCCCCAGGGATTGGAATCAGCCCCAGCATTTT CASSLGPRDWNQPQHF
- 14 TRBJ2-7 TRBV5-6 - TGTGCCAGCAGCTCCGGAAGCTCTCCCTACGAGCAGTACTTC CASSSGSSPYEQYF
- 15 TRBJ1-5 TRBV6-1 many TGTGCCAGCAGCGAGAGGACGGATAGCAATCAGCCCCAGCATTTT CASSERTDSNQPQHF
- 17 TRBJ1-1 TRBV7-8 few TGTGCCAGCAGCACGGCCCCCGGCAACAACAGAGTCACTGAAGCTTTCTTT CASSTAPGNNRVTEAFF
- 14 TRBJ2-7 TRBV28 many TGTGCCAGCAGTTTGGCCCGAGTAACCTACGAGCAGTACTTC CASSLARVTYEQYF
- 13 TRBJ2-7 TRBV29-1 - TGCAGCGCCCTAGAGGATAGTGACTACGCGCAGTACTTC CSALEDSDYAQYF
TRBD2 16 TRBJ2-5 TRBV4-1 many TGCGCCAGCAGCCTATCAGCGGGGGGGGTCCAAGAGACCCAGTACTTC CASSLSAGGVQETQYF
- 15 TRBJ1-5 TRBV20-1 few TGCAGTGCTACCACGCCTGCAGGGAGTGATCAGCCCCAGCATTTT CSATTPAGSDQPQHF
- 12 TRBJ1-1 TRBV3-1 many TGTGCCAGCAGCCAAGGAGGACCAGCGGCTTTCTTT CASSQGGPAAFF
- 15 TRBJ1-1 TRBV13 - TGTACCAGCAGCTTAGTTGGGGCCGCGAACACTGAAGCTTTCTTT CTSSLVGAANTEAFF
- 15 TRBJ1-5 TRBV19 - TGTGCCAGTAGTACCGCGGCAGGGCCCAATCAGCCCCAGCATTTT CASSTAAGPNQPQHF
- 15 TRBJ2-4 TRBV12-3/TRBV12-4 - TGTGCCAGCAGTTTTTTTGAGGGATCCAAAAACGTTCAGTACTTC CASSFFEGSKNVQYF
- 13 TRBJ1-4 TRBV5-1 few TGCGCCAGCAGCTTGGTCCCTGGAGAAAAACTGTTTTTT CASSLVPGEKLFF
TRBD1 15 TRBJ2-7 TRBV25-1 few TGTGCCAGCAGTGAAACAGGGGGGTTCTCCTACGAGCAGTACTTC CASSETGGFSYEQYF
- 14 TRBJ2-1 TRBV24-1 - TGTGCCACCGGTGATTTGGACAGACTCAATGAGCAGTTCTTC CATGDLDRLNEQFF
- 13 TRBJ2-7 TRBV20-1 - TGCAGTGCTAAAAGCGTTAGCTCCTACGAGCAGTACTTC CSAKSVSSYEQYF
- 15 TRBJ2-4 TRBV15 many TGTGCCACCAGCGGAAGAGACGGATCCAAAAACATTCAGTACTTC CATSGRDGSKNIQYF
- 16 TRBJ1-1 TRBV6-6 many TGTGCCAGCAGTTACTCGATGGGACACTCGAACACTGAAGCTTTCTTT CASSYSMGHSNTEAFF
- 13 TRBJ1-1 TRBV7-3 few TGTGCCAGCAGGGACAGAGGGAATACTGAAGCTTTCTTT CASRDRGNTEAFF
- 16 TRBJ2-7 TRBV13 many TGTGCCAGCAGCCAAGGCCCGCCAGGGTCAGAAGTCGAGCAGTACTTC CASSQGPPGSEVEQYF